This T cell receptor (beta chain) was documented in a study of blood T cells in healthy people across ages. It was with a sample-barcoded 5' primer and a J-beta primer mix that a second PCR of roughly 6 to 11 cycles was run. TCRdb re-derived calls from the 5' RACE reads in MiXCR, one entry per CDR3 protein. Of some 560,000 distinct CDR3 sequences in the sample, 27% were seen once. This clonotype was seen more than once but under ten times. The CDR3 spans 14 residues. Trimming cost V 2 bases and J 10 bases, with 17 bases left between them. The V gene's germline CDR1 is MRHNA and CDR2 SNTAGT. This sample also belongs to another study, concerning T cells of mothers and their children.

The chain uses TRBV6-4 and TRBJ1-2; D gene uncertain. The TCR sequence derives from a boy aged 2 to 10 in good health. The sample consisted of blood. The CDR3 DNA reads as TGTGCCAGCAGTGACCTCAGTGAGTTGGGTGCCTACACCTTC. It encodes CASSDLSELGAYTF.